This T cell receptor beta chain appears in the sequencing data of a study of shared clonotypes between healthy human individuals (dated by TCRdb to 2020 to 2022). A note on the overall study: The cohort included three men and two women between 18 and 49 years of age. To estimate repertoire size and how much clonotypes are shared between individuals, the study performed deep sequencing of blood TCR repertoires from roughly five healthy adults. Per donor, three plates each were used for CD4 naive and CD4 memory, two for CD8 naive, and one for CD8 memory. Per donor, leukapheresis produced somewhere between about 0.85 and 10 billion PBMCs. Different laboratories and diverse techniques were used to prepare libraries and sequence TCR repertoires, to increase sequencing depth and limit assay-specific biases.

In regard to this clone: Its target antigen remains unknown. No much larger clone is present one base from it, and per-base qualities are unavailable.

Using the deep immunoSEQ assay, TCR CDR3 regions were amplified from genomic DNA by multiplex PCR. Extracted genomic DNA from each cell subset was spread evenly across all wells of several immunoSEQ 96-well plates, with each plate serving as a replicate. For sorted subsets, each replicate PCR was loaded with 200 to 250 ng genomic DNA, equivalent to about 33,000 T cell genomes. The purified libraries were quantified using a Qubit 3.0 fluorometer, sized with a Bioanalyzer 2100, and then quantified again using the KAPA Library Quantification kit. Every immunoSEQ 96-well plate was sequenced on a separate single-read 150-cycle Illumina NextSeq 550 flow cell. The authors' pipeline ran thus. Because only junctional sequences without quality scores were contained in the immunoSEQ output, filtering matching that applied to full-length reads could not be performed. To assign V/J genes and CDR3, sequences were annotated against IMGT germline references using PyIR, a Python wrapper for IgBLAST v1.9. Reads were removed for weak V/J assignments (E-value above 1e-6), missing CDR3, stop codons, out-of-frame junctions, or ambiguous translated residues. V3J clonotypes were defined as sequences sharing the same inferred V gene, J gene, and CDR3 amino acid sequence. The percentage overlap between two repertoires was calculated by dividing the number of shared unique clonotypes by the size of the smaller repertoire. Richness of each repertoire was evaluated using RTK rarefaction, the Chao1 estimator, and Recon v2.1 estimates of unobserved clonotypes. For all TCRbeta clonotypes obtained by the gDNA method from four donors, generation probabilities were computed with OLGA. TCRdb provides this immuneACCESS table in a form limited to in-frame rearrangements. Some clones are lacking; in checked studies, under half of them reflect an unresolved V gene, and why the rest are absent is not known. V and J calls and clone size follow that table, whereas D and trimming were derived from the DNA. This sample comprises about a million clones, about three quarters of them detected only once. The ten largest clones take up about 1.5% of the sample.

The donors were healthy, HIV-negative adults with no recently reported acute infections or vaccinations. All donors were Caucasian adults living in Nashville, Tennessee, USA. Magnetic negative selection was used to enrich CD4+ T cells, after which naive cells were positively selected on CD45RA and the negative fraction became the memory subset. After blood collection by leukapheresis, PBMCs were isolated using Ficoll-Histopaque density gradient centrifugation and then cryopreserved in the vapor phase of liquid nitrogen. Analytical flow cytometry was used to check the purity and quantity of each magnetically sorted T cell population. Genomic DNA was isolated from every sorted fraction and measured by UV absorbance on a Nanodrop 2000c. The paper's findings and limits, for the study overall: Sharing across several donors was observed for approximately 4.6% of naive CD4, about 3.2% of naive CD8, 2.3% of memory CD4, and about 0.4% of memory CD8 clonotypes. Pairwise subsampling led to the expectation that sequencing depth would affect the degree of clonotype sharing among donors. Higher generation probabilities were observed for clonotypes shared by all four sorted-subset donors than for non-shared clonotypes. Rarefaction of sorted-subset datasets indicated incomplete sequencing despite the large sequencing depth. Naive subsets generally had larger estimated clonotype richness than memory subsets. Sampling was limited to blood, and TCR repertoires in tissue likely differ from TCR repertoires in blood. The small number of donors limited the genetic and exposure-history diversity represented.

From cysteine to phenylalanine, the CDR3 is 13 amino acids long. Of all the DNA, just the CDR3 is kept, 39 bases in frame from base 1. As encoded in the germline V gene, CDR1 is MDHEN while CDR2 is SYDVKM. Cut back by 1 base and 5 bases, the V and J ends lie 6 bases apart. The rearrangement joined TRBV28 to TRBJ1-5, with the D gene call left open. This clonotype was obtained from a young man in good health. Sequencing was carried out using memory CD4+ T cells sorted from blood. The cell subset or site label of this sample denotes: CD45RA-negative fraction. The CDR3 region has the sequence CASSLFGDQPQHF. In nucleotide form, the sequence is TGTGCCAGCAGTTTATTTGGGGATCAGCCCCAGCATTTT.